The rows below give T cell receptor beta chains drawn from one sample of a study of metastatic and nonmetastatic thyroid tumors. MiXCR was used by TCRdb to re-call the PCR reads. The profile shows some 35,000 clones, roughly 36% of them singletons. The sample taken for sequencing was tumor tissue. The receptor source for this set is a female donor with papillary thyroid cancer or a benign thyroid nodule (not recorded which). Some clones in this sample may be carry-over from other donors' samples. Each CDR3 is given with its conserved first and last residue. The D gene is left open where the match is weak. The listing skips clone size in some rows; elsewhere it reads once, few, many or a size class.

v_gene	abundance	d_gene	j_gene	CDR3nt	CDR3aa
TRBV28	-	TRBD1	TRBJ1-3	TGTGCCAGCAGGGCAGGGGGCTGGAAAGGAAACACCATATATTTT	CASRAGGWKGNTIYF
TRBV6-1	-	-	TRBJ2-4	TGTGCCAGCAGTGAATCCCAGGGCACTACGGCCAAAAACATTCAGTACTTC	CASSESQGTTAKNIQYF
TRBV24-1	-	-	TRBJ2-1	TGTGCCACCAGTGACCGTGGGGGACCTCGACGGAATGAGCAGTTCTTC	CATSDRGGPRRNEQFF
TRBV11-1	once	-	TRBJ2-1	TGTGCCAGCAGGTTCCCAGCGGGGGACAGCTCCTACAATGAGCAGTTCTTC	CASRFPAGDSSYNEQFF
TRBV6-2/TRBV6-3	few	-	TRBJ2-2	TGTGCCAGCAGTTCCAGGTCCAGGGAGCTGTTTTTT	CASSSRSRELFF
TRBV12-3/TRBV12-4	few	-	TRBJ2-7	TGTGCCAGCAGTTTAGAAGCGGCTCAGCAGTACTTC	CASSLEAAQQYF
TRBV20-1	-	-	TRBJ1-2	TGCAGTGCTAGAGGGAGAGAACTACACTATGGCTACACCTTC	CSARGRELHYGYTF
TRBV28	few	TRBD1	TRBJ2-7	TGTGCCAGCAGTTTAACCGGGACAGGGCCCTACGAGCAGTACTTC	CASSLTGTGPYEQYF
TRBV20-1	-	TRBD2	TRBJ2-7	TGCAGTGCCAGCAGCACCGGGGCGGGGGGTACCTACGAGCAGTACTTC	CSASSTGAGGTYEQYF
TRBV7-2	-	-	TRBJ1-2	TGTGCCAGCAGCCCAGCGGGCAGGGAGTACTATGGCTACACCTTC	CASSPAGREYYGYTF
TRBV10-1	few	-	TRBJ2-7	TGCGCCAGCAGTGAGAGTCTAACTCCGCATGAGCAGTACTTC	CASSESLTPHEQYF
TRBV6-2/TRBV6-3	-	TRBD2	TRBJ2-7	TGTGCCAGCGGACCGGGACTAGCAACGTACGAGCAGTACTTC	CASGPGLATYEQYF
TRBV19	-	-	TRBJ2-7	TGTGCCAGTAGGGACAGTAATCTTTACGAGCAGTACTTC	CASRDSNLYEQYF
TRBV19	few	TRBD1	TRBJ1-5	TGTGCCAGTAGTATAGCCGACAGGGAGAATCAGCCCCAGCATTTT	CASSIADRENQPQHF
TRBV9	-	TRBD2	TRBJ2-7	TGTGCCAGCAGCCCATCTGCGGGAGGGCTCCGGAAGTACGAGCAGTACTTC	CASSPSAGGLRKYEQYF
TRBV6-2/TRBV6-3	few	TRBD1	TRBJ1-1	TGTGCCAGCAGCACCACAGGGGGCTCTCCCCCATCTGAAGCTTTCTTT	CASSTTGGSPPSEAFF
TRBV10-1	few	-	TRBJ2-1	TGCGCCAGCAGTCCAGGGGATTACAATGAGCAGTTCTTC	CASSPGDYNEQFF
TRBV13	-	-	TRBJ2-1	TGTGCCAGCAGCCCAACCACCGAGGGGACTTTTAACAATGAGCAGTTCTTC	CASSPTTEGTFNNEQFF
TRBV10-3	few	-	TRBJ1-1	TGTGCCACCAGACACAGGACAGCGAACACTGAAGCTTTCTTT	CATRHRTANTEAFF
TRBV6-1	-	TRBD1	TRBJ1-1	TGTGCCAGCAGTGAATTTTGGACAGGGGACACTGAAGCTTTCTTT	CASSEFWTGDTEAFF
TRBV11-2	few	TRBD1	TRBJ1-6	TGTGCCAGCAGCCAACTCGGACAGGGTAATTCACCCCTCCACTTT	CASSQLGQGNSPLHF
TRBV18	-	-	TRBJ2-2	TGTGCCAGCTCACCAGGGTTGAGCGCCATCACCGGGGAGCTGTTTTTT	CASSPGLSAITGELFF
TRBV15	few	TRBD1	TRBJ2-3	TGTGCCACCAGCAGAGGACAGGGGACAGATACGCAGTATTTT	CATSRGQGTDTQYF
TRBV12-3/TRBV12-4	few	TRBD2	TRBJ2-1	TGTGCCAGCCATAGCGGGAGATCCTACAATGAGCAGTTCTTC	CASHSGRSYNEQFF
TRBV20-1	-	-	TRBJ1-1	TGCAGTGCTAGAGATATGGGAATGAACACTGAAGCTTTCTTT	CSARDMGMNTEAFF
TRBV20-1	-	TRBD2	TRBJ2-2	TGCAGTGCTAGAGTTGGGGGGGACACCGGGGAGCTGTTTTTT	CSARVGGDTGELFF
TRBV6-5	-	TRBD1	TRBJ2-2	TGTGCCAGCAGCCTATCCCGCGGGACAGGGGGCGGAACCGGGGAGCTGTTTTTT	CASSLSRGTGGGTGELFF
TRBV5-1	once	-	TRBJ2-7	TGCGCCAGCAGCTTCAACCCTACCATACCCTCCTACGAGCAGTACTTC	CASSFNPTIPSYEQYF
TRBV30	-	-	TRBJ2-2	TGTGCCTGGAAAGGAGCGAACACCGGGGAGCTGTTTTTT	CAWKGANTGELFF
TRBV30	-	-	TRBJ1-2	TGTGCCTGGAGTGTATACGGTGGCTATGGCTACACCTTC	CAWSVYGGYGYTF
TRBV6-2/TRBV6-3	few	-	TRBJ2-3	TGTGCCATCGCGAGCGGGAGCACAGATACGCAGTATTTT	CAIASGSTDTQYF
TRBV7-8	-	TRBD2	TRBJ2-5	TGTGCCAGCAGCTTAGGTACGGCGGGGGAACAAGAGACCCAGTACTTC	CASSLGTAGEQETQYF
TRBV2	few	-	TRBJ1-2	TGTGCCAGCAGTGTGGCGAGGTATGGCTACACCTTC	CASSVARYGYTF
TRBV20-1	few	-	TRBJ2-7	TGCAGTGCCGTAGAGGGAGTGGGTTACGAGCAGTACTTC	CSAVEGVGYEQYF
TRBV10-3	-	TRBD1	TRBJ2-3	TGTGCCATCACCGACCCGGGACAGGGGGCGGCAGATACGCAGTATTTT	CAITDPGQGAADTQYF
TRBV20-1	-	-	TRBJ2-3	TGCAGTGCTAGAGAGGCGCCGGGGCGCACAGATACGCAGTATTTT	CSAREAPGRTDTQYF
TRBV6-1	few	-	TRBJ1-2	TGTGCCGGGGACGATATCGGGAATGGCTACACCTTC	CAGDDIGNGYTF
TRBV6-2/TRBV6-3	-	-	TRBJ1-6	TGTGCCATCAGACTCGGACATGGCCTCCACTTT	CAIRLGHGLHF
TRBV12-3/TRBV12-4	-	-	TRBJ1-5	TGTGCCAGCAGTTTAGTAGACCAACAGCCCCAGCATTTT	CASSLVDQQPQHF
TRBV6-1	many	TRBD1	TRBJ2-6	TGTGCCAGCAGTGCCGGACAGGTCGCTGGGGCCAACGTCCTGACTTTC	CASSAGQVAGANVLTF
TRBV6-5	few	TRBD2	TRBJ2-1	TGTGCCAGCACCTACGGGGCTAGCGGGAGGAACTCCTACAATGAGCAGTTCTTC	CASTYGASGRNSYNEQFF
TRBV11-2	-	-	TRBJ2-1	TGTGCCAGCAGTCCTACGGAGGTAGCGAACAATGAGCAGTTCTTC	CASSPTEVANNEQFF
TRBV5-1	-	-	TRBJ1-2	TGCGCCAGCAGCTTGGCCCAGGGGCTAGGCTATGGCTACACCTTC	CASSLAQGLGYGYTF
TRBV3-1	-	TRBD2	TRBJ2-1	TGTGCCAGCAGCCGCTCCTCTGGGGGGGTCTACAATGAGCAGTTCTTC	CASSRSSGGVYNEQFF